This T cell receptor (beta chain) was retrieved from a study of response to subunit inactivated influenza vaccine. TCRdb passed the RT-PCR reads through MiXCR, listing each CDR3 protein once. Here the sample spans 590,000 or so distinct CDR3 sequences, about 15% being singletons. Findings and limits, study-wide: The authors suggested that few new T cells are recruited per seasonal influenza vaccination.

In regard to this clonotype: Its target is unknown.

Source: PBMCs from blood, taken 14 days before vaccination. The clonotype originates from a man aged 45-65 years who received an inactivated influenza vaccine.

As DNA, the CDR3 is TGTGCCAGCAGCTTAGATCTAGCGGACAATGAGCAGTTCTTC. It yields the protein CASSLDLADNEQFF. The chain recombines TRBV7-2 with TRBJ2-1; the match to TRBD2 covers 7 bases. Germline loops: CDR1 SGHTA, CDR2 FQGNSA. J gave up 5 bases and V 1 base, and 2 bases lay outside the gene matches. The length of the CDR3 is 14 residues.